The rows below give T cell receptor beta chains drawn from one sample of a study of blood T cell repertoires in COVID-19. Sequencing was performed with immunoSEQ multiplex PCR; in TCRdb, only in-frame clones are kept and a portion is missing. The table includes about 270,000 clones, approximately 86% detected once. The sample consisted of peripheral blood. These receptors were obtained from a man between 40 and 49 years old with active or convalescent COVID-19. The CDR3 runs from the conserved cysteine through the conserved F or W. D genes are given only for firm matches. Rows may omit the clone size; those that give it use once, few, many or a size class.

>TRBJ2-3|-|TRBV19|TRBD2
TGTGCCAGTAACAAGGGACTAGCGGGGGGTCGCCGCACAGATACGCAGTATTTT
CASNKGLAGGRRTDTQYF
>TRBJ2-3|-|TRBV6-5|-
TGTGCCAGCGGGGGGTTGAGGGACCACACAGATACGCAGTATTTT
CASGGLRDHTDTQYF
>TRBJ2-2|-|TRBV3-1/TRBV3-2|TRBD1
TGTGCCAGCAGCCCTTCACAGGGGACCGGGGAGCTGTTTTTT
CASSPSQGTGELFF
>TRBJ2-3|many|TRBV7-3|-
TGTGCCAGCAGCCCCTACGGGAGCACAGATACGCAGTATTTT
CASSPYGSTDTQYF
>TRBJ2-5|-|TRBV18|TRBD2
TGTGCCAGCTCACCTGGAGCGGGAGGGGTCCAAGAGACCCAGTACTTC
CASSPGAGGVQETQYF
>TRBJ2-7|-|TRBV27|TRBD2
TGTGCCAGCAATCAGGGAAGCGGGAGATCCTACGAGCAGTACTTC
CASNQGSGRSYEQYF
>TRBJ1-1|once|TRBV9|-
TGTGCCAGCAGCGAGTCGGGATCGTCGAACACTGAAGCTTTCTTT
CASSESGSSNTEAFF
>TRBJ1-2|few|TRBV11-2|-
TGTGCCAGCAGCTTCTCACCTGGAGACTATGGCTACACCTTC
CASSFSPGDYGYTF
>TRBJ2-7|-|TRBV5-1|TRBD1
TGCGCCAGCAGCCTCGACAGGGGGTACTACGAGCAGTACTTC
CASSLDRGYYEQYF
>TRBJ2-2|-|TRBV30|-
TGTGCCTGGAGTAGGGAGACCGGGGAGCTGTTTTTT
CAWSRETGELFF
>TRBJ1-5|-|TRBV19|TRBD1
TGTGCCAGTAGTATTTTCACCGCGACAGGGGGAAATCAGCCCCAGCATTTT
CASSIFTATGGNQPQHF
>TRBJ2-1|-|TRBV27|-
TGTGCCACCTGGGGAGGAGGATACAATGAGCAGTTCTTC
CATWGGGYNEQFF
>TRBJ1-3|-|TRBV18|-
TGTGCCAGCGCGAACCAGGGGACCTCTGGAAACACCATATATTTT
CASANQGTSGNTIYF
>TRBJ2-1|few|TRBV7-6|-
TGTGCCAGCAGCTTCACTAGTGGTACTCTCTATGAGCAGTTCTTC
CASSFTSGTLYEQFF
>TRBJ1-4|-|TRBV2|-
TGTGCCAGCCGGCTGGAGAAACTGTTTTTT
CASRLEKLFF
>TRBJ1-5|-|TRBV2|-
TGTGCCAGCAGTGAAAGGGAGGGCAATCAGCCCCAGCATTTT
CASSEREGNQPQHF
>TRBJ2-6|-|TRBV25-1|TRBD1
TGTGCCAGCAGTGGGTCGGACAGGGGGCTTGGGGCCAACGTCCTGACTTTC
CASSGSDRGLGANVLTF
>TRBJ1-5|few|TRBV5-1|-
TGCGCCAGCAGCCTGGACGGGTACCAACCACAGCCCCAGCATTTT
CASSLDGYQPQPQHF
>TRBJ2-7|-|TRBV13|-
TGTGCCAGCAGCTTAGAGTCTATCGGTCAATACGAGCAGTACTTC
CASSLESIGQYEQYF
>TRBJ1-1|-|TRBV3-1/TRBV3-2|-
TGTGCCAGCACCGAGGGAATGAACACTGAAGCTTTCTTT
CASTEGMNTEAFF
>TRBJ1-1|-|TRBV27|TRBD1
TGTGCCAGCAGTTCACACGGGACAGGGGTTGGAACTGAAGCTTTCTTT
CASSSHGTGVGTEAFF
>TRBJ2-7|few|TRBV27|-
TGTGCCAGTTCTTTGCAGGGGTACGAGCAGTACTTC
CASSLQGYEQYF
>TRBJ1-2|-|TRBV6-2/TRBV6-3|-
TGTGCCAGCAGTGACCAGGGGACACGCTACACCTTC
CASSDQGTRYTF
>TRBJ2-5|-|TRBV7-9|-
TGTGCCAGCAGCTTTCGGCAGGGTGAAGAGACCCAGTACTTC
CASSFRQGEETQYF
>TRBJ1-1|once|TRBV6-1|TRBD1
TGTGCCAGCAGTGACGCCGGGACAGGGGGCAATGAAGCTTTCTTT
CASSDAGTGGNEAFF
>TRBJ1-1|-|TRBV4-1|-
TGCGCCAGCAGCCAAGTCCGGGTCCTTATTATGAACACTGAAGCTTTCTTT
CASSQVRVLIMNTEAFF
>TRBJ2-5|-|TRBV2|TRBD1
TGTGCCAACTCCCGCCTGACAGGGCCAGAGACCCAGTACTTC
CANSRLTGPETQYF
>TRBJ1-5|-|TRBV19|TRBD1
TGTGCCAGTAGTACACAGGGGGCGAGTCAGCCCCAGCATTTT
CASSTQGASQPQHF
>TRBJ2-7|-|TRBV7-3|-
TGTGCCAGCAGCTTAAAGGGGGGGTCTAGCGGAGCCTACGAGCAGTACTTC
CASSLKGGSSGAYEQYF
>TRBJ2-5|-|TRBV5-1|TRBD2
TGCGCCAGCAGTCTGGCGGGGGGGCTAGGGCAAGAGACCCAGTACTTC
CASSLAGGLGQETQYF
>TRBJ2-7|-|TRBV12-3/TRBV12-4|TRBD2
TGTGCCAGCAGCCTCCGGGGGGCCTACGAGCAGTACTTC
CASSLRGAYEQYF
>TRBJ2-7|-|TRBV5-6|TRBD2
TGTGCCAGCAGCTTGGAAATGGCTAGCGGGCTGAGCTCCTACGAGCAGTACTTC
CASSLEMASGLSSYEQYF
>TRBJ2-7|few|TRBV28|-
TGTGCCAGCAGTATAAGGGGTGGTCCGAACGAGCAGTACTTC
CASSIRGGPNEQYF
>TRBJ2-1|-|TRBV9|-
TGTGCCAGCAGCGTAGGCGCCTCTTTCTTCTACAATGAGCAGTTCTTC
CASSVGASFFYNEQFF
>TRBJ1-2|-|TRBV6-1|-
TGTGCCAGCAGTGACCCTCAGGGAAACAGGGGCTACACCTTC
CASSDPQGNRGYTF
>TRBJ1-3|-|TRBV6-5|TRBD1
TGTGCCAGCAGTACGACAGGGACTGGAAACACCATATATTTT
CASSTTGTGNTIYF
>TRBJ2-7|-|TRBV20-1|TRBD2
TGCAGTGCTAACGCGGGGGACGAGCAGTACTTC
CSANAGDEQYF
>TRBJ2-1|-|TRBV3-1/TRBV3-2|-
TGTGCCAGCAGCCCAGACGAGGGTCGTGTAGATGAGCAGTTCTTC
CASSPDEGRVDEQFF
>TRBJ2-7|few|TRBV6-1|-
TGTGCCAGCAGTGAACAAAGACAGACCTACGAGCAGTACTTC
CASSEQRQTYEQYF
>TRBJ1-3|-|TRBV27|-
TGTGCCACCTTTTTTGGAAACACCATATATTTT
CATFFGNTIYF
>TRBJ2-1|few|TRBV18|TRBD2
TGTGCCAGCTCACCTTCTCGACTAGCTAGGAATGAGCAGTTCTTC
CASSPSRLARNEQFF
>TRBJ2-3|-|TRBV4-2|TRBD2
TGTGCCAGCAGGGGAGGGCAGTCATCTAGCACAGATACGCAGTATTTT
CASRGGQSSSTDTQYF
>TRBJ1-2|-|TRBV5-4|-
TGTGCCAGCAGCTTGGCCGGGGGGGGTACTAACTATGGCTACACCTTC
CASSLAGGGTNYGYTF
>TRBJ1-4|-|TRBV28|-
TGTGCCAGCAGTTTCCCGTCTTCTAATGAAAAACTGTTTTTT
CASSFPSSNEKLFF
>TRBJ2-5|-|TRBV11-2|-
TGTGCCAGCAGCCGAGAGACCCAGTACTTC
CASSRETQYF
>TRBJ1-3|-|TRBV5-1|-
TGCGCCAGCAGCTTGGCTATACCGGACATCTCTGGAAACACCATATATTTT
CASSLAIPDISGNTIYF
>TRBJ2-1|-|TRBV7-3|TRBD2
TGTGCCAGCAGCCCAGCCGGGACTAGCGGGGGAAGTGAGCAGTTCTTC
CASSPAGTSGGSEQFF
>TRBJ2-7|-|TRBV11-3|-
TGTGCCAGCAGCAACTCTTACAGGGAGGAGCAGTACTTC
CASSNSYREEQYF
>TRBJ1-2|-|TRBV4-1|-
TGCGCCAGCAGCCAAGATTCCGGGGGGTCTAACTATGGCTACACCTTC
CASSQDSGGSNYGYTF
>TRBJ1-1|-|TRBV6-1|TRBD1
TGTGCCAGCAGTGAAAGGACAGGGGGTTCCGAAGCTTTCTTT
CASSERTGGSEAFF
>TRBJ1-1|few|TRBV9|-
TGTGCCAGCAGCGTGGTTGGCAAGAACACTGAAGCTTTCTTT
CASSVVGKNTEAFF
>TRBJ2-3|once|TRBV24-1|-
TGTGCCACCAGTGATTACAGCCTTACAGATACGCAGTATTTT
CATSDYSLTDTQYF
>TRBJ2-5|few|TRBV2|-
TGTGCCAGCAGTGAAGTGAGGGTAGGGCAAGAGACCCAGTACTTC
CASSEVRVGQETQYF